These 30 T cell receptor beta chains share one sample of origin, sequenced in a study of cytomegalovirus exposure and HLA in healthy donors. Profiling relied on immunoSEQ multiplex PCR, and the TCRdb table lists in-frame clones only, not all of them. The table has roughly 120,000 clones, more than 75% seen once. The sample was PBMCs. The receptors derive from a woman aged 25 to 39 in good health and CMV-seronegative.

The CDR3 here is CAWSSGTSGVSYNEQFF. The CDR3 DNA follows: TGTGCCTGGAGTTCCGGGACTAGCGGAGTATCCTACAATGAGCAGTTCTTC. The chain joins TRBV30 to TRBJ2-1; 11 nucleotides line up with TRBD2. Germline assignment: CDR1 GTSNPN and CDR2 SVGIG (reference sequence). Losses at the gene ends were 2 bases for V and 1 base for J; bases not matched to a gene: 7. CDR3 size: 17 residues.

The V call is TRBV15, the J call TRBJ1-6; D is unclear. There are 16 residues in the CDR3. Trimming took off 2 bases at V and 3 bases at J, with 11 bases between the two ends. CDR1 LNHNV and CDR2 YYDKDF come from the germline V gene (reference sequence). The CDR3 here is CATSRTRSNYNSPLHF. In DNA form, the CDR3 reads TGTGCCACCAGCAGAACTCGTTCGAACTATAATTCACCCCTCCACTTT.

The J gene is TRBJ1-1, the V gene TRBV10-3, with D unresolved. Trimming left V 3 bases short and J 3 bases short, with 8 bases between. The germline CDR1 and CDR2 sequences are ENHRY and SYGVKD. The CDR3 runs 13 residues. The DNA for the CDR3 is TGTGCCATCAGTGATTTACGGGACACTGAAGCTTTCTTT. This sequence encodes CAISDLRDTEAFF.

V gene TRBV29-1 combines with J gene TRBJ1-1; D is perhaps TRBD1 (5 bases). The germline CDR1 and CDR2 sequences are SQVTM and ANQGSEA. There are 13 residues in the CDR3. Trimming took off 6 bases at V and 0 bases at J, with 11 bases between the two ends. Here the CDR3 reads CSVSGGMNTEAFF. The DNA for the CDR3 is TGCAGCGTCTCGGGGGGGATGAACACTGAAGCTTTCTTT.

This clone showed up just once. The CDR3 DNA sequence: TGTGCCAGCAATCACAGGGCCTTTTATGGCTACACCTTC. It codes for CASNHRAFYGYTF. The chain links TRBV5-4 to TRBJ1-2; TRBD1 might be the D (6 bases). This CDR3 contains 13 residues. Germline lookup yields CDR1 SGHNT and CDR2 YYREEE (reference sequence). V was cut by 6 bases and J by 5 bases, with 14 bases left in between. The full variable domain, its missing parts supplied by reference TRBV5-4 and TRBJ1-2, is ETGVTQSPTHLIKTRGQQVTLRCSSQSGHNTVSWYQQALGQGPQFIFQYYREEENGRGNFPPRFSGLQFPNYSSELNVNALELDDSALYLCASNHRAFYGYTFGSGTRLTVV.

The chain uses TRBV7-3 and TRBJ2-2; D remains ambiguous. CDR1 is SGHTA and CDR2 is FQGTGA in the germline V gene. The germline V and J ends were trimmed by 0 bases and 6 bases, with 8 bases remaining between them. The CDR3 has 14 residues. CDR3 nucleotides: TGTGCCAGCAGCTTAACGAGGATAGCCGGGGAGCTGTTTTTT. It encodes CASSLTRIAGELFF. The full variable domain, with the rest looked up from reference TRBV7-3 and TRBJ2-2, is GAGVSQTPSNKVTEKGKYVELRCDPISGHTALYWYRQSLGQGPEFLIYFQGTGAADDSGLPNDRFFAVRPEGSVSTLKIQRTERGDSAVYLCASSLTRIAGELFFGEGSRLTVL.

This sequence joins TRBV9 and TRBJ2-2; maybe TRBD2 (6 bases). V gave up 7 bases and J gave up 6 bases, with 10 bases separating them. CDR3 size: 12 residues. CDR1 is SGDLS, CDR2 YYNGEE, per germline. CDR3 in amino acids: CASSWGAGELFF. The CDR3 nucleotides read TGTGCCAGCTCATGGGGGGCCGGGGAGCTGTTTTTT.

This clone was seen only a few times. The rearrangement joins TRBV29-1 to TRBJ1-2; 7 bases align to TRBD1. The length of the CDR3 is 12 residues. J was trimmed by 5 bases and V by 8 bases; bases with no gene match: 8. Per germline, CDR1 SQVTM and CDR2 ANQGSEA. The chain's CDR3 is CSIPWGQYGYTF. CDR3 bases: TGCAGCATCCCTTGGGGACAGTATGGCTACACCTTC. Filled out from reference TRBV29-1 and TRBJ1-2, the complete variable domain reads SAVISQKPSRDICQRGTSLTIQCQVDSQVTMMFWYRQQPGQSLTLIATANQGSEATYESGFVIDKFPISRPNLTFSTLTVSNMSPEDSSIYLCSIPWGQYGYTFGSGTRLTVV.

The rearrangement links TRBV6-4 to TRBJ1-4, with 9 bases lining up with TRBD1. CDR3 length: 14 amino acids. Germline CDR1 and CDR2: MRHNA and SNTAGT. V shed 9 bases, J shed 8 bases, and the junction held 10 bases outside the gene matches. Written as DNA, the CDR3 is TGTGCCAGGGAACCGACAGGGGGAAGCGAAAAACTGTTTTTT. Translation: CAREPTGGSEKLFF.

The table lists this clone with a count of one. The rearrangement joins TRBV4-3 to TRBJ2-1; D gene unclear. V lost 1 base and J lost 7, with 8 bases in between. The CDR3 loop spans 13 amino acids. The germline gives CDR1 LGHNA, CDR2 YSLEER. CDR3 coding DNA: TGCGCCAGCAGCCAAGGACTCCGGAATGAGCAGTTCTTC. Encoded protein: CASSQGLRNEQFF.

This clone appeared a few times. V gene TRBV9 combines with J gene TRBJ2-3; 8 bases are a match to TRBD2. This CDR3 comprises 18 residues. Germline CDR1 SGDLS, CDR2 YYNGEE. V lost 0 bases, J lost 1 base, and 10 bases stayed unmatched. CDR3 in DNA: TGTGCCAGCAGCGTAGCCAGCGGGGGTATCACTGGCACAGATACGCAGTATTTT. Protein sequence: CASSVASGGITGTDTQYF.

V usage is TRBV9 and J usage is TRBJ1-4; unclear D gene. The CDR3 extends over 12 amino acids. CDR1 and CDR2 (germline): SGDLS, YYNGEE. V lost 2 bases to trimming and J lost 4 bases, with 3 bases between them. The CDR3: CASSVHNEKLFF. DNA of the CDR3: TGTGCCAGCAGCGTTCATAATGAAAAACTGTTTTTT.

The V call is TRBV4-1, the J call TRBJ2-5, with 9 positions matching TRBD2. CDR3 length: 15 amino acids. The junction had 5 bases not matched to a gene; V was cut back by 1 base and J by 5 bases. Germline V gives CDR1 MGHRA, CDR2 YSYEKL. CDR3 bases: TGCGCCAGCAGCCAAGGCGGGGGGGCCTGGGAGACCCAGTACTTC. It translates to CASSQGGGAWETQYF.

The chain links TRBV13 to TRBJ1-4, with unresolved D. The V end lost 0 bases, the J end lost 7 bases, and 9 bases lay between the germline ends. Looked up from germline, CDR1 is PRHDT and CDR2 is FYEKMQ (reference sequence). The CDR3 spans 14 residues. The CDR3 DNA is TGTGCCAGCAGCTTAGGAGGGAGCCGTGAAAAACTGTTTTTT. Translation: CASSLGGSREKLFF.

This clone was counted between two and nine times. The rearrangement joins TRBV7-9 to TRBJ1-2; possibly TRBD1 for D (6 bases). Trimming removed 4 bases from V and 4 bases from J, with 10 bases in between. CDR1 SEHNR and CDR2 FQNEAQ come from the germline V gene (reference sequence). CDR3 length: 13 residues. CDR3 DNA sequence: TGTGCCAGCAGCTCTGGACAGCCCTATGGCTACACCTTC. This translates into CASSSGQPYGYTF.

The chain carries TRBV27 and TRBJ1-5; no definite D call. Per germline, CDR1 MNHEY and CDR2 SMNVEV (reference sequence). V was clipped by 7 bases and J by 2 bases, with 6 bases between them. The length of the CDR3 is 12 residues. This CDR3 is CASKRGNQPQHF. Written as DNA, the CDR3 is TGTGCCAGCAAGAGGGGCAATCAGCCCCAGCATTTT.

V gene TRBV20-1 combines with J gene TRBJ2-1; the D is unclear. Germline CDR1 and CDR2: DFQATT and SNEGSKA (reference sequence). The CDR3 covers 11 residues. The CDR3 spells CSSLPVDEQFF. The CDR3 nucleotides read TGCAGCTCCCTTCCCGTAGATGAGCAGTTCTTC.

This clone was observed once. The J gene is TRBJ2-3, the V gene TRBV7-7, with 8 positions matching TRBD2. Germline V lookup: CDR1 SSHAT, CDR2 FNYEAQ (reference sequence). The V gene end was trimmed by 1 base and the J gene end by 1 base; junction bases not matched to a gene: 1. This CDR3 is built from 15 residues. CDR3 protein: CASSLGRGGTDTQYF. The CDR3 bases are TGTGCCAGCAGCTTAGGGCGGGGGGGCACAGATACGCAGTATTTT.

The chain combines TRBV6-1 with TRBJ1-2; TRBD1 might be the D (5 bases). The germline V and J ends were trimmed by 0 bases and 6 bases, with 14 bases remaining between them. Germline V CDR1 and CDR2: MNHNS, SASEGT. This CDR3 has 15 amino acids. This chain's CDR3 is CASSEAGDRVHGYTF. CDR3 bases: TGTGCCAGCAGTGAAGCCGGTGACAGAGTCCATGGCTACACCTTC.

CDR3 sequence reads: CSVVQGRSKDGYTF. Written as DNA, the CDR3 is TGCAGCGTTGTTCAGGGCAGGAGTAAGGATGGCTACACCTTC. The rearrangement uses TRBV29-1 and TRBJ1-2; tentative D call: TRBD1 (5 bases). The CDR3 has 14 residues. V was pared by 4 bases and J by 6 bases, with 18 bases between. Germline V lookup: CDR1 SQVTM, CDR2 ANQGSEA.

The CDR3 coding sequence is TGTGCCAGCAGTGAACCCAAAGAGACCCAGTACTTC. Translation gives CASSEPKETQYF. The chain couples TRBV2 to TRBJ2-5; no firm D call. The CDR3 contains 12 residues. Trimming cost V 2 bases and J 3 bases, with 4 bases left between them. Germline lookup yields CDR1 SNHLY and CDR2 FYNNEI. Complete variable domain (other parts from reference TRBV2 and TRBJ2-5): EPEVTQTPSHQVTQMGQEVILRCVPISNHLYFYWYRQILGQKVEFLVSFYNNEISEKSEIFDDQFSVERPDGSNFTLKIRSTKLEDSAMYFCASSEPKETQYFGPGTRLLVL.

This clone came up once. This sequence joins TRBV19 and TRBJ1-5, with 10 bases aligning to TRBD1. V gave up 4 bases and J gave up 7 bases; unmatched junction bases: 7. Germline V gene sequence: CDR1 LNHDA, CDR2 SQIVND (reference sequence). This CDR3 contains 15 residues. The CDR3 nucleotides are TGTGCCAGTAGTACCGGAAGACAGGGGGCACAGCCCCAGCATTTT. Translating it yields CASSTGRQGAQPQHF.

CDR3 loop: CASSQGGTGVYEQYF. CDR3 nucleotides: TGCGCCAGCAGCCAAGGGGGGACAGGGGTTTACGAGCAGTACTTC. The rearrangement joins TRBV4-3 to TRBJ2-7; 10 bases fit TRBD1. The CDR3 has 15 amino acids. The junction had 4 bases not matched to a gene; V was cut back by 1 base and J by 4 bases. Germline values: CDR1 LGHNA, CDR2 YSLEER.

The gene calls are TRBV7-2 and TRBJ1-5; D not certain. Germline CDR1 is SGHTA and CDR2 is FQGNSA. The CDR3 extends over 13 amino acids. With 5 bases removed from V and 9 bases from J, the gap between germline ends came to 14 bases. The chain's CDR3 is CASSPFPEAPQHF. DNA for the CDR3: TGTGCCAGCAGCCCCTTTCCTGAAGCGCCCCAGCATTTT.

The chain employs TRBV7-6 and TRBJ2-1, with 10 bases lining up with TRBD2. CDR3 length equals 15 residues. Germline V gives CDR1 SGHVS, CDR2 FNYEAQ. V was pared by 2 bases and J by 3 bases, with 1 base of the junction left unmatched. CDR3 amino acids: CASSLQRGGYNEQFF. Written as DNA, the CDR3 is TGTGCCAGCAGCTTACAGCGGGGGGGCTACAATGAGCAGTTCTTC.

This sequence joins TRBV30 and TRBJ1-5; tentatively, D is TRBD1 (5 bases). V lost 2 bases and J 3 bases, leaving 11 bases between the germline ends. The CDR3 spans 14 residues. Germline assignment: CDR1 GTSNPN and CDR2 SVGIG (reference sequence). The CDR3 reads CAWSRQGTNQPQHF. CDR3 in DNA: TGTGCCTGGAGTAGGCAGGGAACCAATCAGCCCCAGCATTTT.

This rearrangement joins TRBV4-3 to TRBJ2-1, with 7 bases that match TRBD2. The V segment lost 4 bases and the J segment 4 bases; nucleotides outside the gene matches: 4. CDR1 is LGHNA, CDR2 YSLEER, per germline. This CDR3 spans 14 amino acids. CDR3 bases: TGCGCCAGCAGCCCCCAGCGGGGATACAATGAGCAGTTCTTC. It translates to CASSPQRGYNEQFF.

The gene calls are TRBV18 and TRBJ1-2, with TRBD1 matching over 8 bases. CDR1 and CDR2 (germline): KGHSH, LQKENI. The V gene end was trimmed by 6 bases and the J gene end by 4 bases; junction bases not matched to a gene: 10. CDR3 length: 15 amino acids. In DNA, the CDR3 is TGTGCCAGCTCCCTCGGACAGGGAGAGTCCTATGGCTACACCTTC. This codes for CASSLGQGESYGYTF.

The V and J genes are TRBV19 and TRBJ2-3; possibly TRBD2 for D (5 bases). The CDR3 totals 14 residues. Germline CDR1 reads LNHDA; CDR2 reads SQIVND (reference sequence). The ends were cut back, 3 bases at V and 5 bases at J, with 12 bases in the middle. The CDR3: CASSIDGVLDTQYF. The CDR3 DNA follows: TGTGCCAGTAGTATCGACGGGGTATTAGATACGCAGTATTTT.

In its sample, this clone was seen many times. The chain couples TRBV6-4 to TRBJ2-2, with D tentatively TRBD1 (6 bases). In germline, CDR1 is MRHNA, CDR2 SNTAGT. Trimming shortened V by 6 bases and J by 3 bases, and 11 bases separated the two germline ends. CDR3 length: 14 amino acids. The CDR3 DNA sequence: TGTGCCAGCAGGCCAGGGGTCGACACCGGGGAGCTGTTTTTT. Translated, it gives CASRPGVDTGELFF.